This T cell receptor beta chain emerged from a study of blood T cell repertoires in COVID-19. In the study overall: Acute-phase and convalescent COVID-19 samples originated in the United States, Italy and Spain.

Authors' methods: Researchers report that nucleated cell counts were estimated from reference gene primer amplification. The data were produced by immunoSEQ multiplex PCR, yet TCRdb's version contains in-frame clones alone and is incomplete. For V, J and clone size, that table is used; D and trimming come from the DNA. The profile shows 230,000 or so clones, roughly 80% of them singletons. This CDR3 has 15 residues. From germline, CDR1 is SGHTA and CDR2 FQGNSA. J gave up 2 bases and V 1 base, and 3 bases lay outside the gene matches. The sequenced material came from peripheral blood. The rearrangement uses TRBV7-2 and TRBJ2-7; TRBD1 agrees at 9 bases. The source is a man aged 50-60 years with active or convalescent COVID-19. CDR3 sequence: CASSLVDRGPYEQYF. The DNA for the CDR3 is TGTGCCAGCAGCTTAGTGGACAGGGGCCCCTACGAGCAGTACTTC.